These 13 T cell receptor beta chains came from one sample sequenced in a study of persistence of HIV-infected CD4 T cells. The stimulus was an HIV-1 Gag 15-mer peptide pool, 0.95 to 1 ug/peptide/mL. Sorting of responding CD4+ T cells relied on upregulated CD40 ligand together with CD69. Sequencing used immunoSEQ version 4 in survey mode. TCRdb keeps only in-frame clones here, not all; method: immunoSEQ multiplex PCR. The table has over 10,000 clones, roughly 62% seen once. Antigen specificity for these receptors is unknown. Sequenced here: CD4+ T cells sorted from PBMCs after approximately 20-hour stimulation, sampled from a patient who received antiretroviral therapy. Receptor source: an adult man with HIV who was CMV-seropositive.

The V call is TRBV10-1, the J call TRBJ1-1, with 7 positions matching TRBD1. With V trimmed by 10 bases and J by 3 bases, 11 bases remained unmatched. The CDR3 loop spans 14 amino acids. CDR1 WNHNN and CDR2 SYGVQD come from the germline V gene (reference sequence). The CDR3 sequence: CATSSDRKDTEAFF. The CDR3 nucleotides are TGCGCCACCTCTTCGGACAGGAAGGACACTGAAGCTTTCTTT.

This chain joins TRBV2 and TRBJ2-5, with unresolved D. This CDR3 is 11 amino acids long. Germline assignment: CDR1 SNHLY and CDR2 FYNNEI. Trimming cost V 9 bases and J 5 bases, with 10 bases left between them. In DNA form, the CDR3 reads TGTGCCAGTCTCCTCGGGGAGACCCAGTACTTC. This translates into CASLLGETQYF.

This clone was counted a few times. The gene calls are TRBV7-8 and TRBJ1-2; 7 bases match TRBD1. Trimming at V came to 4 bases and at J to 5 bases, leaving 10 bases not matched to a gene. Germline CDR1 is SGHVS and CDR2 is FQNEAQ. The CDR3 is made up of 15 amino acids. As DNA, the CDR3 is TGTGCCAGCAGCTCGCGGACAGGAGCGCATTATGGCTACACCTTC. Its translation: CASSSRTGAHYGYTF. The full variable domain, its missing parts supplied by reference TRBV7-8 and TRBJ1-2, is GAGVSQSPRYKVAKRGQDVALRCDPISGHVSLFWYQQALGQGPEFLTYFQNEAQLDKSGLPSDRFFAERPEGSVSTLKIQRTQQEDSAVYLCASSSRTGAHYGYTFGSGTRLTVV.

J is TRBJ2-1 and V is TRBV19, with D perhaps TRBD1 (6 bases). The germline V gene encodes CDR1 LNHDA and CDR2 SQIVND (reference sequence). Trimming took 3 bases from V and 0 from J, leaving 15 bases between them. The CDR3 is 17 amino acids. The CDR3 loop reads CASSIRDKLSSYNEQFF. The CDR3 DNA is TGTGCCAGTAGTATCCGGGACAAACTTAGCTCCTACAATGAGCAGTTCTTC.

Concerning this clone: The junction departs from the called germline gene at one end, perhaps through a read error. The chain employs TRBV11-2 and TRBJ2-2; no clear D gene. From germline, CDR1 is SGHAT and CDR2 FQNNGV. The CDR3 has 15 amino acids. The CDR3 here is CASSLDIRNIGELFF. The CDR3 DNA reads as TGTGCCAGCAGCTTAGATATAAGGAACATCGGGGAGCTGTTTTTT.

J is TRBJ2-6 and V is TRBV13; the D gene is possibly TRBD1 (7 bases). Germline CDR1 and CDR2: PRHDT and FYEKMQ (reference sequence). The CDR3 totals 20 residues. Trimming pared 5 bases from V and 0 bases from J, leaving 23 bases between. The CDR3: CASSATTEGQISSGANVLTF. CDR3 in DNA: TGTGCCAGCAGCGCGACGACGGAGGGACAGATCAGCTCTGGGGCCAACGTCCTGACTTTC.

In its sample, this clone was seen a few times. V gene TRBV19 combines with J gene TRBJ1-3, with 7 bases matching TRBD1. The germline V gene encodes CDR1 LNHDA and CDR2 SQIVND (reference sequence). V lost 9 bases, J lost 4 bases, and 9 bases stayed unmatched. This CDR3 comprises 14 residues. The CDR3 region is CASQTGAAGNTIYF. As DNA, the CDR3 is TGTGCCAGCCAAACAGGGGCCGCGGGAAACACCATATATTTT.

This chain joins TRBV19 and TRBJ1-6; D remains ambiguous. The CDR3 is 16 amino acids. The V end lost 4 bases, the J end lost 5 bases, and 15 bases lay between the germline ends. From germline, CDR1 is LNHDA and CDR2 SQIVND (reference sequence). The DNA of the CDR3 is TGTGCCAGTAGTACTATCCCGCCGGTGAATAATTCACCCCTCCACTTT. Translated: CASSTIPPVNNSPLHF.

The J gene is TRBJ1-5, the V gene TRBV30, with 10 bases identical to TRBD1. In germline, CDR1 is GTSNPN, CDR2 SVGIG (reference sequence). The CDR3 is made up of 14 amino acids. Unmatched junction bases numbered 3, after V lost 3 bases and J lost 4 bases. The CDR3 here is CAWSLDRGNQPQHF. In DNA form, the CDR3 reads TGTGCCTGGAGCTTGGACAGGGGGAATCAGCCCCAGCATTTT.

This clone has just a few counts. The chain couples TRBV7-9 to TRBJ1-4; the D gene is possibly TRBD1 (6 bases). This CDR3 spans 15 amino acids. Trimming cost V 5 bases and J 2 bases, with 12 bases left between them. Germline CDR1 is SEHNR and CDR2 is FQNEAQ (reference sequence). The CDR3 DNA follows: TGTGCCAGCAGCCGAATGCAGGGGACTAATGAAAAACTGTTTTTT. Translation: CASSRMQGTNEKLFF.

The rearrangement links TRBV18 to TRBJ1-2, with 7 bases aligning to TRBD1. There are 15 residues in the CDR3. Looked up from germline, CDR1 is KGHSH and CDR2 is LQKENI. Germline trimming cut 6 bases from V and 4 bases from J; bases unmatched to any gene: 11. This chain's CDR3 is CASSPGTAITYGYTF. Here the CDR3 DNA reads TGTGCCAGCTCGCCAGGGACAGCTATAACCTATGGCTACACCTTC. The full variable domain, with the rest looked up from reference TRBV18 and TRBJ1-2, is NAGVMQNPRHLVRRRGQEARLRCSPMKGHSHVYWYRQLPEEGLKFMVYLQKENIIDESGMPKERFSAEFPKEGPSILRIQQVVRGDSAAYFCASSPGTAITYGYTFGSGTRLTVV.

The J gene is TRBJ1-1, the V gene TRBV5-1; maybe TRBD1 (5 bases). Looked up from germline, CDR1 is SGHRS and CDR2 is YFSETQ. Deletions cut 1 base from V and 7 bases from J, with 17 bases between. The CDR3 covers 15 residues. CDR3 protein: CASSLQGFTGDEAFF. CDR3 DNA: TGCGCCAGCAGCTTGCAGGGTTTTACCGGGGATGAAGCTTTCTTT.

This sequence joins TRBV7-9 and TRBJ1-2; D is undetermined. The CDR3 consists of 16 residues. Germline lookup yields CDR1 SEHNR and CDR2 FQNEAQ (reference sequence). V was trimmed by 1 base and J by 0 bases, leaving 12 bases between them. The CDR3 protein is CASSLDLTISNYGYTF. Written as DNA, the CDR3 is TGTGCCAGCAGCTTAGATTTGACCATTTCTAACTATGGCTACACCTTC.